This T cell receptor (beta chain) comes out of a study of PD-L1 blockade in urothelial cancer. Study at large: Before enrollment, 0 to 3 chemotherapy regimens had been given to patients. T cell content in blood samples showed a median of about 140,000.

Germline V gene sequence: CDR1 MNHNS, CDR2 SASEGT. This CDR3 spans 17 amino acids. Trimming cost V 3 bases and J 5 bases; bases outside gene matches: 7. Synthetic TCR analog templates were added to each PCR reaction. The assay was immunoSEQ multiplex PCR, and TCRdb's table has in-frame clones only and misses some. The table shows nearly 45,000 clones, with about 88% occurring only once. The time point denotes: pretreatment peripheral blood. This sample comprised PBMCs, obtained around atezolizumab (anti-PD-L1) treatment. The chain joins TRBV6-1 to TRBJ2-2, with TRBD2 identical over 12 bases. The sequence was obtained from a donor over 35 with urothelial cancer. CDR3 coding DNA: TGTGCCAGCAGTGACCGACTAGCGGGAGTGTTTACCGGGGAGCTGTTTTTT. This codes for CASSDRLAGVFTGELFF.